This T cell receptor (beta chain) is from a study of blood T cell repertoires in COVID-19. Clones were sequenced by immunoSEQ multiplex PCR, and TCRdb holds only the in-frame ones, with some missing. The data show roughly 180,000 clones, 86% seen once. Germline loops: CDR1 SGHVS, CDR2 FQNEAQ. V was cut by 2 bases and J by 9 bases, with 14 bases left in between. The CDR3 consists of 14 residues. The receptor was derived from a young man with acute or convalescent COVID-19. Material: peripheral blood. This rearrangement joins TRBV7-8 to TRBJ1-5; D not certain. The CDR3 DNA reads as TGTGCCAGCAGCTTATTAGAACCCCGAGGGCCCCAGCATTTT. It encodes CASSLLEPRGPQHF.